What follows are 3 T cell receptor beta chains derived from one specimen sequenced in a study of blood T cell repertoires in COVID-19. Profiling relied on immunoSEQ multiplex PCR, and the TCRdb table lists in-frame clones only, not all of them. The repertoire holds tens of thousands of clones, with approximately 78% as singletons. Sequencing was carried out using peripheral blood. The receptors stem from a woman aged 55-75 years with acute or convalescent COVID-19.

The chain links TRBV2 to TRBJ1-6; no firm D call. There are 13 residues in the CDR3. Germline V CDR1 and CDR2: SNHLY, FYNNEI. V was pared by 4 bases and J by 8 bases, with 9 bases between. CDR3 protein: CASSGQRDSPLHF. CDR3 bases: TGTGCCAGCAGTGGTCAAAGAGATTCACCCCTCCACTTT.

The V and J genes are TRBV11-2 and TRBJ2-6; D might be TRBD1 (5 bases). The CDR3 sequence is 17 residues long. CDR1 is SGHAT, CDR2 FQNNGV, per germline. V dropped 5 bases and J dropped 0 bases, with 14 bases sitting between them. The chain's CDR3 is CASSEDTFRSGANVLTF. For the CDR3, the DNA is TGTGCCAGCAGCGAGGACACGTTCCGCTCTGGGGCCAACGTCCTGACTTTC.

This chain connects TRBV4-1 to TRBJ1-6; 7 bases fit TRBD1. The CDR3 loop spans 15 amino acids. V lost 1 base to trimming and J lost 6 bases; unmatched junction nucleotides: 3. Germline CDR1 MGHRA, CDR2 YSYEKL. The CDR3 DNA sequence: TGCGCCAGCAGCCAAGGACAGGGTGGTAATTCACCCCTCCACTTT. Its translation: CASSQGQGGNSPLHF.